Each of the 16 T cell receptor beta chains below was sequenced from the same sample in a study of cytomegalovirus exposure and HLA in healthy donors (dated by TCRdb to 2015 to 2018). The method behind the library was the immunoSEQ multiplex PCR assay. For the multiplex PCR, a mixture combining 60 forward primers for TCR Vbeta segments and 13 reverse primers for TCR Jbeta segments was used. This is the immuneACCESS table as TCRdb keeps it, with only in-frame sequences that have V and J called. A part of the clones is gone; compared with another copy, unresolved V genes explain less than half, and the rest is unexplained. This sample comprises about 150,000 clones, nearly 80% of them detected only once. The top ten hold about 1.7% of the sample. Sequenced input: PBMCs. All receptors derive from a woman in her 30s in good health and CMV-seronegative.

The J gene is TRBJ1-1, the V gene TRBV12-5; 7 positions match TRBD1. Looked up from germline, CDR1 is LGHNT and CDR2 is FRNRAP. V lost 4 bases, J lost 8 bases, and 7 bases stayed unmatched. The length of the CDR3 is 13 residues. The CDR3 coding sequence is TGTGCTAGTGGTTCGTCTGTGACAGGGGAAGCTTTCTTT. It codes for CASGSSVTGEAFF.

V is TRBV2 and J is TRBJ2-1; TRBD1 aligns across 7 bases. Per the germline V gene, CDR1 is SNHLY and CDR2 is FYNNEI. This CDR3 region has 13 residues. Trimming took 10 bases from V and 6 from J; bases not matched to a gene: 9. CDR3 bases: TGTGCCACGAACGACAGGGTAGGCAATGAGCAGTTCTTC. It is translated as CATNDRVGNEQFF.

The chain has TRBV25-1 and TRBJ1-2; D ambiguous. CDR3 length: 14 residues. CDR1 and CDR2 (germline): MGHDK, SYGVNS. Trimming pared 0 bases from V and 1 base from J, leaving 6 bases between. The CDR3 sequence is CASSEYRSNYGYTF. The CDR3 nucleotides are TGTGCCAGCAGTGAATATAGAAGTAACTATGGCTACACCTTC.

This clone was recorded once. This sequence joins TRBV29-1 and TRBJ1-1; D perhaps matches TRBD1 (5 bases). The V gene's germline CDR1 is SQVTM and CDR2 ANQGSEA. The CDR3 runs 12 residues. V shed 6 bases and J shed 6 bases, with 14 bases lying between them. CDR3 residues: CSVGEGSAEAFF. The CDR3 nucleotides read TGCAGCGTAGGGGAGGGGTCGGCTGAAGCTTTCTTT.

V is TRBV13 and J is TRBJ2-5, with a possible D match to TRBD2 (6 bases). CDR1 is PRHDT, CDR2 FYEKMQ, per germline (reference sequence). The CDR3 covers 14 residues. V was pared by 5 bases and J by 3 bases, with 13 bases between. The CDR3 loop is CASSPQRGKETQYF. CDR3 sequence (DNA): TGTGCCAGCAGCCCCCAACGGGGGAAAGAGACCCAGTACTTC.

The chain links TRBV11-2 to TRBJ2-7; D uncertain. Trimming shortened V by 0 bases and J by 4 bases, and 7 bases separated the two germline ends. The germline CDR1 and CDR2 sequences are SGHAT and FQNNGV. The length of the CDR3 is 13 residues. The DNA of the CDR3 is TGTGCCAGCAGCTTAGAGTCTCCTTACGAGCAGTACTTC. Residues: CASSLESPYEQYF. Full variable domain (outside the CDR3, taken from reference TRBV11-2 and TRBJ2-7): EAGVAQSPRYKIIEKRQSVAFWCNPISGHATLYWYQQILGQGPKLLIQFQNNGVVDDSQLPKDRFSAERLKGVDSTLKIQPAKLEDSAVYLCASSLESPYEQYFGPGTRLTVT.

This clone has only a few counts. V and J are TRBV18 and TRBJ1-5; 10 positions match TRBD1. This CDR3 is 15 amino acids long. J was trimmed by 2 bases and V by 2 bases; bases with no gene match: 0. Looked up from germline, CDR1 is KGHSH and CDR2 is LQKENI. Here the CDR3 DNA reads TGTGCCAGCTCACCAGGGACAGGGGGCAATCAGCCCCAGCATTTT. Translated: CASSPGTGGNQPQHF.

The chain couples TRBV19 to TRBJ1-1; 9 positions agree with TRBD1. V shed 6 bases, J shed 6 bases, and the junction held 8 bases outside the gene matches. The CDR3 is 14 amino acids. Looked up from germline, CDR1 is LNHDA and CDR2 is SQIVND (reference sequence). CDR3 region: CASRVPGQGSEAFF. The CDR3 bases are TGTGCCAGTAGGGTCCCGGGACAGGGTTCTGAAGCTTTCTTT.

This chain links TRBV5-5 with TRBJ2-2; D might be TRBD2 (5 bases). V was pared by 2 bases and J by 1 base, with 12 bases between. The CDR3 runs 16 residues. Germline CDR1 and CDR2: SGHKS and YYEKEE (reference sequence). DNA for the CDR3: TGTGCCAGCAGCTTAGCACGGGAAGAGAACACCGGGGAGCTGTTTTTT. This sequence encodes CASSLAREENTGELFF.

The rearrangement uses TRBV5-6 and TRBJ2-1; 9 bases are shared with TRBD2. CDR1 SGHDT and CDR2 YYEEEE come from the germline V gene. This CDR3 is built from 16 residues. J was trimmed by 8 bases and V by 4 bases; bases with no gene match: 13. DNA of the CDR3: TGTGCCAGCAGCCAGTTAGGGCGGGGGGGCCTTGATGAGCAGTTCTTC. Translating it yields CASSQLGRGGLDEQFF.

The chain links TRBV6-5 to TRBJ1-5; the D gene is possibly TRBD1 (5 bases). The CDR3 contains 14 residues. Germline V gene lookup returns CDR1 MNHEY and CDR2 SVGAGI. With 2 bases removed from V and 6 bases from J, the gap between germline ends came to 11 bases. The CDR3 nucleotides read TGTGCCAGCAGTTACAGTCAGGGAGGTCAGCCCCAGCATTTT. The encoded protein is CASSYSQGGQPQHF.

This chain links TRBV6-5 with TRBJ1-3, with D unresolved. The CDR3 consists of 12 residues. Trimming removed 8 bases at V and 4 bases at J, with 9 bases between. Germline CDR1 is MNHEY and CDR2 is SVGAGI. This chain's CDR3 is CASVSRGNTIYF. In DNA form, the CDR3 reads TGTGCCAGCGTTTCGCGGGGAAACACCATATATTTT.

This chain connects TRBV6-1 to TRBJ1-2; D gene unclear. The CDR3 contains 13 residues. Germline CDR1 and CDR2: MNHNS and SASEGT. V was clipped by 2 bases and J by 4 bases, with 8 bases between them. The CDR3 sequence: CASSEWQAYGYTF. CDR3 in DNA: TGTGCCAGCAGTGAATGGCAGGCCTATGGCTACACCTTC.

The chain carries TRBV7-2 and TRBJ1-1, with 8 bases that match TRBD1. The CDR3 contains 12 residues. CDR1 SGHTA and CDR2 FQGNSA come from the germline V gene. The V segment lost 5 bases and the J segment 6 bases; nucleotides outside the gene matches: 2. The CDR3 region is CASSKTGAEAFF. CDR3 coding DNA: TGTGCCAGCAGCAAGACAGGGGCTGAAGCTTTCTTT.

The chain carries TRBV6-1 and TRBJ2-1; weak D call: TRBD2 (5 bases). Per germline, CDR1 MNHNS and CDR2 SASEGT. The length of the CDR3 is 15 residues. V lost 6 bases and J 0 bases, leaving 12 bases between the germline ends. The CDR3 DNA reads as TGTGCCAGCAGGAGGGTTGAGAGCTCCTACAATGAGCAGTTCTTC. Protein sequence: CASRRVESSYNEQFF.

The chain combines TRBV27 with TRBJ2-3; D may be TRBD2 (6 bases). CDR1 is MNHEY and CDR2 is SMNVEV in the germline V gene (reference sequence). The V and J ends lost 0 bases and 2 bases respectively, with 12 bases between them. CDR3 size: 16 residues. The DNA of the CDR3 is TGTGCCAGCAGTTTATCGTATACGGGGGACACAGATACGCAGTATTTT. Translated: CASSLSYTGDTDTQYF.